The clone carrying this TCR beta chain has more than one count but fewer than ten. The target antigen is unknown. The data belong to a study of blood T cells in healthy people across ages. Study results and caveats: Strongly correlated with naive T cell percentage was TCR beta diversity.

Germline loops: CDR1 SQVTM, CDR2 ANQGSEA. The CDR3 is 12 residues long. V lost 7 bases and J lost 5, with 14 bases in between. Using a J-beta primer mix together with a sample-barcoded 5' primer, a second PCR was run for roughly 6 to 12 cycles. Tagging of each cDNA molecule was performed by a template-switch adaptor with 12 random nucleotides. TCRdb reprocessed the 5' RACE reads via MiXCR and lists one record per CDR3 protein. The sample contains approximately 1.5 million distinct CDR3 sequences, approximately 39% of which appear only once. The J gene is TRBJ1-2, the V gene TRBV29-1, with D unclear. The TCR sequence derives from a woman aged 18-35 years in good health. Sequences were obtained from blood. CDR3 DNA: TGCAGCGCACTTCAGGTGACTTATGGCTACACCTTC. It codes for CSALQVTYGYTF.